These 18 T cell receptor beta chains share one sample of origin, sequenced in a study of response to subunit inactivated influenza vaccine. In TCRdb, the RT-PCR reads were re-called with MiXCR into one record per CDR3 protein. The sample carries around 760,000 distinct CDR3 sequences, around 14% recorded once. Sequencing used PBMCs from blood, obtained around 15 days before vaccination. All receptors come from a man aged 45 to 65 who received an inactivated influenza vaccine.

V is TRBV28 and J is TRBJ1-4; D not certain. Germline assignment: CDR1 MDHEN and CDR2 SYDVKM. CDR3 length: 14 residues. Trimming pared 2 bases from V and 8 bases from J, leaving 12 bases between. The CDR3 region has the DNA TGTGCCAGCAGTTTAATTGGCGCGGTGGAAAAACTGTTTTTT. As protein: CASSLIGAVEKLFF.

Comments on this clonotype: A single base separates this from a much larger clone, so it may be a read error. The chain employs TRBV5-4 and TRBJ2-3; D gene unclear. Germline V gene data show CDR1 as SGHNT and CDR2 as YYREEE (reference sequence). V lost 0 bases and J 3 bases, leaving 5 bases between the germline ends. The CDR3 length is 13 residues. The CDR3 loop reads CASSLEETDTQYF. For the CDR3, the DNA is TGTGCCAGCAGCTTGGAGGAGACAGATACGCAGTATTTT.

This clonotype was picked up a small number of times. The chain is built from TRBV10-3 and TRBJ2-2; 7 positions agree with TRBD2. The germline V gene encodes CDR1 ENHRY and CDR2 SYGVKD. The V segment lost 6 bases and the J segment 0 bases; nucleotides outside the gene matches: 1. This CDR3 has 14 residues. CDR3 region: CAIRGGTNTGELFF. The DNA for the CDR3 is TGTGCCATCAGGGGGGGGACGAACACCGGGGAGCTGTTTTTT.

J is TRBJ1-6 and V is TRBV7-9, with a tentative D call TRBD1 (6 bases). The CDR3 covers 13 residues. The V end lost 6 bases, the J end lost 6 bases, and 9 bases lay between the germline ends. CDR1 SEHNR and CDR2 FQNEAQ come from the germline V gene (reference sequence). The CDR3 DNA sequence: TGTGCCAGCAGTCAGGGGTCTAATTCACCCCTCCACTTT. Protein: CASSQGSNSPLHF.

The chain recombines TRBV5-1 with TRBJ1-6; 7 nucleotides line up with TRBD1. The CDR3 spans 15 residues. Germline CDR1 reads SGHRS; CDR2 reads YFSETQ. Unmatched junction bases numbered 6, after V lost 0 bases and J lost 9 bases. The CDR3 sequence: CASSLAGRGLSPLHF. As DNA, the CDR3 is TGCGCCAGCAGCTTGGCAGGGAGGGGGCTTTCACCCCTCCACTTT.

This chain links TRBV19 with TRBJ2-7; D gene unclear. This CDR3 spans 15 amino acids. The germline CDR1 and CDR2 sequences are LNHDA and SQIVND (reference sequence). V lost 3 bases and J lost 3, with 15 bases in between. The CDR3 sequence is CASSIGSGRNYEQYF. The DNA of the CDR3 is TGTGCCAGTAGTATCGGTTCCGGACGGAACTACGAGCAGTACTTC. Supplemented by reference TRBV19 and TRBJ2-7, the full variable domain reads DGGITQSPKYLFRKEGQNVTLSCEQNLNHDAMYWYRQDPGQGLRLIYYSQIVNDFQKGDIAEGYSVSREKKESFPLTVTSAQKNPTAFYLCASSIGSGRNYEQYFGPGTRLTVT.

This clonotype came up many times. The chain has TRBV3-1 and TRBJ2-2, with 7 bases matching TRBD1. Germline V gene data show CDR1 as LGHDT and CDR2 as YNNKEL (reference sequence). The ends lost 3 bases at V and 4 bases at J; junction bases unmatched: 11. The CDR3 runs 17 residues. The CDR3 sequence: CASSQGTTGLTTGELFF. The CDR3 DNA sequence: TGTGCCAGCAGCCAGGGAACGACAGGGCTTACCACCGGGGAGCTGTTTTTT. Together with reference TRBV3-1 and TRBJ2-2, the CDR3 gives the full variable domain: DTAVSQTPKYLVTQMGNDKSIKCEQNLGHDTMYWYKQDSKKFLKIMFSYNNKELIINETVPNRFSPKSPDKAHLNLHINSLELGDSAVYFCASSQGTTGLTTGELFFGEGSRLTVL.

The chain is built from TRBV20-1 and TRBJ1-5; D gene ambiguous. Germline V lookup: CDR1 DFQATT, CDR2 SNEGSKA (reference sequence). Deletions cut 1 base from V and 2 bases from J, with 9 bases between. The CDR3 spans 14 residues. In nucleotides, the CDR3 is TGCAGTGCTAGAGGAATAAAAGGCAATCAGCCCCAGCATTTT. Translation: CSARGIKGNQPQHF.

This clonotype was observed a handful of times. The chain uses TRBV20-1 and TRBJ2-1; 8 bases fit TRBD2. The CDR3 length is 19 residues. V was pared by 0 bases and J by 6 bases, with 19 bases of the junction left unmatched. CDR1 and CDR2 from the germline V gene are DFQATT and SNEGSKA (reference sequence). The chain's CDR3 is CSARDWGLGNLHVLNEQFF. The CDR3 region has the DNA TGCAGTGCTAGAGATTGGGGACTAGGAAACCTTCACGTCCTCAATGAGCAGTTCTTC.

This clonotype was counted at least ten times. J is TRBJ1-3 and V is TRBV12-3 or TRBV12-4; D gene uncertain. CDR3 size: 16 residues. The V and J ends lost 1 base and 0 bases respectively, with 10 bases between them. The CDR3 bases are TGTGCCAGCAGTTTAGTTGGGGTTTACTCTGGAAACACCATATATTTT. Its protein product is CASSLVGVYSGNTIYF.

The sample holds a few counts of this clonotype. The chain employs TRBV19 and TRBJ2-5, with D perhaps assigned TRBD1 or TRBD2 (5 bases each). The CDR3 is 12 residues long. Germline V gene data show CDR1 as LNHDA and CDR2 as SQIVND (reference sequence). The V end was cut by 8 bases, the J end by 4 bases, with 11 bases between. CDR3 sequence: CASGTGIETQYF. CDR3 coding DNA: TGTGCCAGTGGGACGGGGATAGAGACCCAGTACTTC.

This clonotype has at least ten counts. The V and J genes are TRBV5-1 and TRBJ2-7; maybe TRBD1 (5 bases). CDR3 length: 13 amino acids. Germline V gives CDR1 SGHRS, CDR2 YFSETQ. The V end lost 0 bases, the J end lost 6 bases, and 10 bases lay between the germline ends. The chain's CDR3 is CASSLDTGFEQYF. CDR3 nucleotide sequence: TGCGCCAGCAGCTTGGACACAGGCTTCGAGCAGTACTTC.

The chain couples TRBV11-2 to TRBJ2-2; TRBD1 is a possible D gene (5 bases). Per the germline V gene, CDR1 is SGHAT and CDR2 is FQNNGV. The CDR3 loop spans 14 amino acids. V gave up 5 bases and J gave up 6 bases, with 13 bases separating them. CDR3: CASSRKGYPGELFF. The DNA for the CDR3 is TGTGCCAGCAGCCGAAAGGGGTACCCCGGGGAGCTGTTTTTT.

The V and J genes are TRBV9 and TRBJ2-3, with 8 bases fitting TRBD2. Germline lookup yields CDR1 SGDLS and CDR2 YYNGEE. This CDR3 region has 16 residues. J was trimmed by 2 bases and V by 3 bases; bases with no gene match: 8. CDR3 nucleotide sequence: TGTGCCAGCAGCGGCGGGAGGCCCGCGTCCACAGATACGCAGTATTTT. As protein: CASSGGRPASTDTQYF. Supplemented by reference TRBV9 and TRBJ2-3, the full variable domain reads DSGVTQTPKHLITATGQRVTLRCSPRSGDLSVYWYQQSLDQGLQFLIQYYNGEERAKGNILERFSAQQFPDLHSELNLSSLELGDSALYFCASSGGRPASTDTQYFGPGTRLTVL.

This clonotype was counted ten times or more. This chain links TRBV12-3 or TRBV12-4 with TRBJ2-7, with a possible D match to TRBD1 (5 bases). Trimming left V 1 base short and J 8 bases short, with 9 bases between. The CDR3 is made up of 12 amino acids. This chain's CDR3 is CASSLGQPKQYF. In DNA form, the CDR3 reads TGTGCCAGCAGTTTAGGACAGCCAAAGCAGTACTTC.

Ten or more counts support this clonotype. V usage is TRBV4-1 and J usage is TRBJ1-2; possible D gene TRBD1, 5 bases. Germline-derived CDR1 and CDR2 are MGHRA and YSYEKL. V was pared by 0 bases and J by 7 bases, with 12 bases between. There are 14 residues in the CDR3. The CDR3 DNA reads TGCGCCAGCAGCCAAGACGGGACCGTCCTTGGCTACACCTTC. This sequence encodes CASSQDGTVLGYTF.

This clonotype has more than one count but fewer than ten. The chain joins TRBV12-3 or TRBV12-4 to TRBJ2-2; weak D call: TRBD2 (6 bases). This CDR3 is built from 15 residues. V lost 7 bases to trimming and J lost 4 bases, with 16 bases between them. The CDR3 DNA sequence: TGTGCCAGCAAGTATGGGAGGCTACTCACCGGGGAGCTGTTTTTT. Protein sequence: CASKYGRLLTGELFF.

This clonotype appeared once. V gene TRBV6-2 or TRBV6-3 combines with J gene TRBJ2-1; tentatively, D is TRBD1 or TRBD2 (5 bases each). CDR1 is MNHEY and CDR2 is SVGEGT in the germline V gene. V was cut by 8 bases and J by 2 bases, with 16 bases left in between. The CDR3 is 15 amino acids. The CDR3 sequence: CASRPGRVAYNEQFF. CDR3 in DNA: TGTGCCAGCCGGCCGGGGCGGGTCGCCTACAATGAGCAGTTCTTC.